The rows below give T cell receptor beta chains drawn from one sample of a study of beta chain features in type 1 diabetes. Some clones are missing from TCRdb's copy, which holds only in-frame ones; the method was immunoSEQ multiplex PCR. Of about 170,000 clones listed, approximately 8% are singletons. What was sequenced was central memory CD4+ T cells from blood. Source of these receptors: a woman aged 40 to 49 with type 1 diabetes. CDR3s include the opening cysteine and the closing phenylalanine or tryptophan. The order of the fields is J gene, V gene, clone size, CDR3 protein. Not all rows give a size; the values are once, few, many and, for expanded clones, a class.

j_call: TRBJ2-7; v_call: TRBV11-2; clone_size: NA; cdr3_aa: CASSLADRSIYEQYF
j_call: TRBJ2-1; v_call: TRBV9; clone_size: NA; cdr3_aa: CASSGPAGGREQFF
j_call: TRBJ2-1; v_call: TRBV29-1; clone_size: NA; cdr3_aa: CSVEWGLDEQFF
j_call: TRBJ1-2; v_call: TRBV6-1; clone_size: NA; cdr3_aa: CASTDGGGRYGYTF
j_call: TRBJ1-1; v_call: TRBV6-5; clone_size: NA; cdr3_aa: CASSPQGVSTEAFF
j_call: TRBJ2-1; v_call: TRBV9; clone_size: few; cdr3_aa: CASSVERGTGKNEQFF
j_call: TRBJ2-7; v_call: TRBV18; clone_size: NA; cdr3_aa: CASKNRGTHEQYF
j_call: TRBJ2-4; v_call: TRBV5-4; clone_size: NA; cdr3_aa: CASSLDLAGGDIQYF
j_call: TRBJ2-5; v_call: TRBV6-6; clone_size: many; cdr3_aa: CASSWNREETQYF
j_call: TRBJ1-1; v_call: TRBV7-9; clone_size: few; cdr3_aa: CASSLEEGRAFF
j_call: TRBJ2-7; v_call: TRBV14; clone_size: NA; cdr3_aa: CASGRDSNSYEQYF
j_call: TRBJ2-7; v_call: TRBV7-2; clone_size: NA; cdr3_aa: CASSRDGYEQYF
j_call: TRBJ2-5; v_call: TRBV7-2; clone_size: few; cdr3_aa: CASSLAGGGETQYF
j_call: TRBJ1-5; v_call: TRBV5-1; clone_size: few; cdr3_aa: CASSLGGDGYQPQHF
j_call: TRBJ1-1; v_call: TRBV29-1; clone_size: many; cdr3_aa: CSVDGTMNTEAFF
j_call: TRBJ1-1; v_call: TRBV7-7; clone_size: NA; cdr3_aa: CASSLGPLTEAFF
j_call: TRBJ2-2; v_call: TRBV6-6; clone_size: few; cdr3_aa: CASSYSPGATGELFF
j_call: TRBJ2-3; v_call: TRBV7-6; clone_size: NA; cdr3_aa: CASSPRDRGTDTQYF
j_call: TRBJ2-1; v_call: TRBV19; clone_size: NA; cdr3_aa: CASSWGPEQFF
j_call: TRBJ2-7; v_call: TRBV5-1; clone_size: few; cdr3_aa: CASSLGTEYEQYF
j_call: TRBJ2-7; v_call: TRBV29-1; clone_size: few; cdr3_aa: CSVEAEGRNEQYF
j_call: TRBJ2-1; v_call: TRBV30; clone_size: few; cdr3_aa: CAWSPGSNEQFF
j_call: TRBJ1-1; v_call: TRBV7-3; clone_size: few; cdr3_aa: CASSQDSNTEAFF
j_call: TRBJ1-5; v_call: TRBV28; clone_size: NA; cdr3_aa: CASSFHRGGSNQPQHF